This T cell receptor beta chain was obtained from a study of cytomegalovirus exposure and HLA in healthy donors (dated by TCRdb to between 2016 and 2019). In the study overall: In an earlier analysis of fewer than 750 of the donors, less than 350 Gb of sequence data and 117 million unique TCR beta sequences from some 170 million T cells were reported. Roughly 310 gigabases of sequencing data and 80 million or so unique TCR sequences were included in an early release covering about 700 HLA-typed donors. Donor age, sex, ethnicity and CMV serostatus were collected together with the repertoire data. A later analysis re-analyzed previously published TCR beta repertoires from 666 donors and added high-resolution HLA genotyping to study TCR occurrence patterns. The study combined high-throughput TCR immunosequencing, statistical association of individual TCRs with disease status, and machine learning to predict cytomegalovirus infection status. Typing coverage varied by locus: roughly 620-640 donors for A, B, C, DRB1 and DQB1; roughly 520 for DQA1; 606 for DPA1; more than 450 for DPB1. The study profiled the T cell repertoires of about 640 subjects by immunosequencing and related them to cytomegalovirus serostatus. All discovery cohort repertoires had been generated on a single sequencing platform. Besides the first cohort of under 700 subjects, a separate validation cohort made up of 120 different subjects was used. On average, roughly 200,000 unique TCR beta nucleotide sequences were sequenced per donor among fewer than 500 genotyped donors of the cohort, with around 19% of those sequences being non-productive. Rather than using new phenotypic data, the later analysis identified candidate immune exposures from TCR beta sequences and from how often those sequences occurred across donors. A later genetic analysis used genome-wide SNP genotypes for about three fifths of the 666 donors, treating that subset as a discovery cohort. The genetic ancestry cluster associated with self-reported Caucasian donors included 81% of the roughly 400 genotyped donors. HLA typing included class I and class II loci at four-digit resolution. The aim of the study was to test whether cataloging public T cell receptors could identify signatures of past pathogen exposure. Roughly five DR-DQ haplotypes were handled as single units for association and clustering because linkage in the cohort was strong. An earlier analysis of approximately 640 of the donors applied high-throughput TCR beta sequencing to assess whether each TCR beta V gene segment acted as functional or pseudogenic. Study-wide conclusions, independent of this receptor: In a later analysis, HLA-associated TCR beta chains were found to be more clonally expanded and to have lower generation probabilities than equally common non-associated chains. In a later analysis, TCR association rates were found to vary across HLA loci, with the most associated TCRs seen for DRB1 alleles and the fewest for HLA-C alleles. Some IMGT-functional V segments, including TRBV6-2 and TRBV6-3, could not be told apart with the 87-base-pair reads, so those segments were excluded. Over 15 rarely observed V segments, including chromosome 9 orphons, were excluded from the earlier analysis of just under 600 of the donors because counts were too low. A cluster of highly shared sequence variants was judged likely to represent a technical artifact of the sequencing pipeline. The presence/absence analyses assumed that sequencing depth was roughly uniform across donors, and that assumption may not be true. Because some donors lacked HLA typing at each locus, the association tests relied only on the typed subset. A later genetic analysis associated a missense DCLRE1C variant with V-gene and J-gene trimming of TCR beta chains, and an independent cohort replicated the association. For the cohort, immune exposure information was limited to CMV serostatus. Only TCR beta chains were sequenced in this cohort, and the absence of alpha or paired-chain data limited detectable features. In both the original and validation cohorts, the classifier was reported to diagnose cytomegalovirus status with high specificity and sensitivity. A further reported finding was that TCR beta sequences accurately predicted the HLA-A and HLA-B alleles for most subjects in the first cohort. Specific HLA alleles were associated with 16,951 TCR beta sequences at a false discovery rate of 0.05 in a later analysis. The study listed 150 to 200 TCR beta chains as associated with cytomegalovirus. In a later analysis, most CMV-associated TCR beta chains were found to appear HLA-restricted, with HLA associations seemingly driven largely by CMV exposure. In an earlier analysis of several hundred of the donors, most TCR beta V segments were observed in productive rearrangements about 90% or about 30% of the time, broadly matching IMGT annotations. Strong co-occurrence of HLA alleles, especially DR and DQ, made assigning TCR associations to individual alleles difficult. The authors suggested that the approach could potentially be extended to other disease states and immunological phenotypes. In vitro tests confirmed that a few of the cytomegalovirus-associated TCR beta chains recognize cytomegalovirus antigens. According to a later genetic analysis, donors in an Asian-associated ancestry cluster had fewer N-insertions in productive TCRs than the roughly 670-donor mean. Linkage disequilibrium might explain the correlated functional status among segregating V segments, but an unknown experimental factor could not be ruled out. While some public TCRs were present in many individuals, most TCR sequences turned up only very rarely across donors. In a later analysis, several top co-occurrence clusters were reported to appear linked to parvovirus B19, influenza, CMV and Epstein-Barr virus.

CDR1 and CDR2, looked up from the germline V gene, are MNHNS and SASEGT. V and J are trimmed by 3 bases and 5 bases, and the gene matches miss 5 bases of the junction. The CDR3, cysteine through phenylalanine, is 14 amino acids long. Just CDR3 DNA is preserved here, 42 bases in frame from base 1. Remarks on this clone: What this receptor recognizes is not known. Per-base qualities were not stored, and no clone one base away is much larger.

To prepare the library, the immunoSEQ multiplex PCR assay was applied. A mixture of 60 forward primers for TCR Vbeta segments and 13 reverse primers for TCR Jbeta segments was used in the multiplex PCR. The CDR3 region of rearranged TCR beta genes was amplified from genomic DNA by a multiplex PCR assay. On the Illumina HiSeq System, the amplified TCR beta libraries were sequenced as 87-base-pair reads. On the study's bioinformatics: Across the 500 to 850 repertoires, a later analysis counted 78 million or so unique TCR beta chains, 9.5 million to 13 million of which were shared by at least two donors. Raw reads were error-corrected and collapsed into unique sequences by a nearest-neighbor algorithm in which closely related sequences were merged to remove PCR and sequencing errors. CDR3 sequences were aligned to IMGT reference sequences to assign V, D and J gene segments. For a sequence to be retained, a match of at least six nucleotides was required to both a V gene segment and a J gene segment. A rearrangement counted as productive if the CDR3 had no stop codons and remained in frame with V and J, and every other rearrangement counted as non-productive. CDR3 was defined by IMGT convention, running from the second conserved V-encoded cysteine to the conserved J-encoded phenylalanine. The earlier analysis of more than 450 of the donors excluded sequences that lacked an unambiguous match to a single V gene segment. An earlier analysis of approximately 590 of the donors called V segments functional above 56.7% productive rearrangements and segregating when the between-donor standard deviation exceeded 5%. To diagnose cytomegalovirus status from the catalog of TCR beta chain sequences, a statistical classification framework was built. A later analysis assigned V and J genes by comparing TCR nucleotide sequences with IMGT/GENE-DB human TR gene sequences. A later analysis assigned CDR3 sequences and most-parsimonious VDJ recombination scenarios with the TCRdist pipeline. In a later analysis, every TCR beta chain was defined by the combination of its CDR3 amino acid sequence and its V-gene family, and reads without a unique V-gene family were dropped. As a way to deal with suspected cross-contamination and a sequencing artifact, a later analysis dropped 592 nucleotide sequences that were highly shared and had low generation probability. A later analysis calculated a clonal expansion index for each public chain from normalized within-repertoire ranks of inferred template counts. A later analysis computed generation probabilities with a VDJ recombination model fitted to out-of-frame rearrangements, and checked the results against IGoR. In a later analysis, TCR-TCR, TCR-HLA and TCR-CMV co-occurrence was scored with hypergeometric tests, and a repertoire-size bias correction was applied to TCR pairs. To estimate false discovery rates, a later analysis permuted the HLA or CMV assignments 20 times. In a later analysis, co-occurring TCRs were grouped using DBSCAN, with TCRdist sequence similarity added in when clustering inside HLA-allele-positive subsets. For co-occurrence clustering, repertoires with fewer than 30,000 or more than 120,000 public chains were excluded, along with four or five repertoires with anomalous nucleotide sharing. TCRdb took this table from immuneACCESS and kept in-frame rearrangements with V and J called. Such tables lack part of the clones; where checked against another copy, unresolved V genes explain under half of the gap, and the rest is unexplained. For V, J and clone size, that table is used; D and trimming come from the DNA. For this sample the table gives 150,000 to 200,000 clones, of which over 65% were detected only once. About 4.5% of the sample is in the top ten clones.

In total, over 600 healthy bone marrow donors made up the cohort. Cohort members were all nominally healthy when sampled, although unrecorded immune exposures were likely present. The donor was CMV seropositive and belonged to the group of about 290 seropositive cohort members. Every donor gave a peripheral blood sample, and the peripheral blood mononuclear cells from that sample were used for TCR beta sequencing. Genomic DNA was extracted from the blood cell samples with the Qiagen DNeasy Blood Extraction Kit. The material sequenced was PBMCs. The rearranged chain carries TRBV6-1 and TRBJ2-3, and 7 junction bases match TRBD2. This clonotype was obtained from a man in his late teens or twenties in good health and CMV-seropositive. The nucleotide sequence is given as TGTGCCAGCAGTGAGGGGGGGGTCGTAGATACGCAGTATTTT. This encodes CASSEGGVVDTQYF.